The next 26 T cell receptor beta chains were all read from a single sample in a study of T-cell reconstitution after alpha-beta-depleted transplantation in children. The authors prepared the TCRbeta library with unique molecular identifiers. TCRdb re-called the PCR reads with MiXCR, one entry per CDR3 protein. Of 200,000 to 300,000 distinct CDR3 sequences in the sample, 20% to 30% were seen once. The source material was PBMCs, mostly from graft donor cells, sampled 360 days after TCRalphabeta/CD19-depleted stem cell transplant. The receptors originated from a female patient aged 2-9 years who had a stem cell transplant for congenital amegakaryocytic thrombocytopenia, so the T cells may come from the graft donor.

V usage is TRBV29-1 and J usage is TRBJ2-5; 7 positions match TRBD1. V dropped 4 bases and J dropped 5; count of bases not matched to a gene: 10. Germline loops: CDR1 SQVTM, CDR2 ANQGSEA. The CDR3 is 14 amino acids. The CDR3 DNA is TGCAGCGTTGCCTATACAGGGGCTGGGGAGACCCAGTACTTC. Protein: CSVAYTGAGETQYF.

The CDR3 here is CSARAGGDYEQYF. CDR3 DNA sequence: TGCAGTGCTAGAGCGGGGGGGGACTACGAGCAGTACTTC. This chain connects TRBV20-1 to TRBJ2-7, with 8 bases lining up with TRBD2. CDR1 is DFQATT and CDR2 is SNEGSKA in the germline V gene (reference sequence). The V gene end was trimmed by 1 base and the J gene end by 3 bases; junction bases not matched to a gene: 2. The CDR3 spans 13 residues.

The rearrangement links TRBV10-2 to TRBJ2-2; D is unresolved. Germline-derived CDR1 and CDR2 are WSHSY and SAAADI. This CDR3 contains 13 residues. V was cut by 1 base and J by 1 base, with 1 base left in between. CDR3 sequence reads: CASSEWNTGELFF. The CDR3 DNA reads TGCGCCAGCAGTGAGTGGAACACCGGGGAGCTGTTTTTT.

This clonotype was observed a handful of times. The chain links TRBV16 to TRBJ1-2; D remains unclear. The CDR3 extends over 13 amino acids. Deletions cut 4 bases from V and 7 bases from J, with 13 bases between. Per the germline V gene, CDR1 is KGHSY and CDR2 is FQNENV. As DNA, the CDR3 is TGTGCCAGCAGCCCATCTCAGGATCGTGGCTACACCTTC. Its protein is CASSPSQDRGYTF. Full variable domain (missing parts from reference TRBV16 and TRBJ1-2): GEEVAQTPKHLVRGEGQKAKLYCAPIKGHSYVFWYQQVLKNEFKFLISFQNENVFDETGMPKERFSAKCLPNSPCSLEIQATKLEDSAVYFCASSPSQDRGYTFGSGTRLTVV.

This chain's CDR3 is CASSPISSGNTIYF. The CDR3 nucleotides are TGCGCCAGCAGCCCCATATCCTCTGGAAACACCATATATTTT. This chain connects TRBV4-1 to TRBJ1-3; D is unresolved. This CDR3 spans 14 amino acids. The V gene lost 4 bases and the J gene lost 0 bases, with 7 bases spanning the gap. In germline, CDR1 is MGHRA, CDR2 YSYEKL.

This clonotype has more than one count but fewer than ten. The chain joins TRBV12-3 or TRBV12-4 to TRBJ2-3; no clear D. The CDR3 sequence is 14 residues long. V gave up 6 bases and J gave up 2 bases, with 12 bases separating them. The CDR3 loop reads CASRTDSVTDTQYF. The CDR3 DNA sequence: TGTGCCAGCAGAACCGACTCGGTCACAGATACGCAGTATTTT.

V gene TRBV30 combines with J gene TRBJ2-7; D unclear. V was cut by 1 base and J by 4 bases, with 11 bases left in between. The CDR3 has 13 amino acids. Germline V gives CDR1 GTSNPN, CDR2 SVGIG (reference sequence). CDR3 sequence (DNA): TGTGCCTGGAGTGAGGAGCTTAATTACGAGCAGTACTTC. It specifies CAWSEELNYEQYF.

In its sample, this clonotype was seen a few times. The chain employs TRBV9 and TRBJ1-2; D gene ambiguous. CDR1 is SGDLS and CDR2 is YYNGEE in the germline V gene. This CDR3 region has 15 residues. V was pared by 3 bases and J by 4 bases, with 16 bases between. The CDR3 DNA sequence: TGTGCCAGCAGCGCCCGGGAGAGGGCTCTCTATGGCTACACCTTC. This codes for CASSARERALYGYTF. Full variable domain (missing parts from reference TRBV9 and TRBJ1-2): DSGVTQTPKHLITATGQRVTLRCSPRSGDLSVYWYQQSLDQGLQFLIQYYNGEERAKGNILERFSAQQFPDLHSELNLSSLELGDSALYFCASSARERALYGYTFGSGTRLTVV.

The sample holds a few counts of this clonotype. CDR3 amino acids: CASSQENQRGSTDTQYF. CDR3 sequence (DNA): TGTGCCAGCAGCCAAGAGAACCAGCGGGGGAGCACAGATACGCAGTATTTT. The chain carries TRBV4-2 and TRBJ2-3, with TRBD2 identical over 8 bases. This CDR3 contains 17 residues. CDR1 LGHNA and CDR2 YNFKEQ come from the germline V gene. V lost 0 bases, J lost 0 bases, and 5 bases stayed unmatched.

The rearrangement joins TRBV4-2 to TRBJ2-1; unclear D gene. Deletions cut 1 base from V and 5 bases from J, with 9 bases between. Germline lookup yields CDR1 LGHNA and CDR2 YNFKEQ. The CDR3 spans 14 residues. In DNA form, the CDR3 reads TGTGCCAGCAGCCAAGTAGAGTTGGACAATGAGCAGTTCTTC. This sequence encodes CASSQVELDNEQFF.

This clonotype showed up just a few times. The chain carries TRBV27 and TRBJ2-1; 8 bases are a match to TRBD1. CDR1 MNHEY and CDR2 SMNVEV come from the germline V gene (reference sequence). The V gene end was trimmed by 5 bases and the J gene end by 10 bases; junction bases not matched to a gene: 13. This CDR3 spans 15 amino acids. CDR3 amino acids: CASSHDRGTLREQFF. CDR3 nucleotides: TGTGCCAGCAGTCACGACAGGGGAACATTAAGGGAGCAGTTCTTC.

This clonotype was detected only a few times. V and J are TRBV12-3 or TRBV12-4 and TRBJ1-2; D possibly corresponds to TRBD1 (6 bases). The germline V and J ends were trimmed by 6 bases and 8 bases, with 13 bases remaining between them. CDR3 length: 12 amino acids. As DNA, the CDR3 is TGTGCCAGCAGCACAGGGCTTAGCGGCTACACCTTC. Protein sequence: CASSTGLSGYTF.

This chain uses TRBV4-1 with TRBJ1-5; the D gene is possibly TRBD1 (5 bases). CDR1 is MGHRA, CDR2 YSYEKL, per germline. Trimming left V 0 bases short and J 7 bases short, with 13 bases between. This CDR3 comprises 15 residues. CDR3 in DNA: TGCGCCAGCAGCCAAGAGGCAGGGAGGGGACAGCCCCAGCATTTT. Amino acid sequence: CASSQEAGRGQPQHF.

This clonotype was detected a few times. The V call is TRBV5-1, the J call TRBJ2-1, with D possibly TRBD1 on 5 matching bases. The CDR3 consists of 15 residues. Trimming took 4 bases from V and 0 from J, leaving 11 bases between them. In germline, CDR1 is SGHRS, CDR2 YFSETQ. The CDR3 reads CASSPSQGSYNEQFF. DNA for the CDR3: TGCGCCAGCAGCCCTAGTCAGGGCTCCTACAATGAGCAGTTCTTC.

The V gene is TRBV5-4, the J gene TRBJ2-1, with a weak D call TRBD1 (6 bases). The CDR3 length is 14 residues. The V end lost 4 bases, the J end lost 5 bases, and 13 bases lay between the germline ends. Germline-derived CDR1 and CDR2 are SGHNT and YYREEE (reference sequence). The CDR3 loop is CASSGRDIDNEQFF. The DNA of the CDR3 is TGTGCCAGCAGCGGCCGGGACATAGACAATGAGCAGTTCTTC.

The table lists this clonotype with a few counts. The chain links TRBV5-1 to TRBJ2-1, with 8 bases aligning to TRBD1. Trimming cost V 4 bases and J 3 bases; bases outside gene matches: 9. CDR1 and CDR2 from the germline V gene are SGHRS and YFSETQ. The CDR3 loop spans 16 amino acids. This chain's CDR3 is CASSPRQGAVYNEQFF. CDR3 DNA sequence: TGCGCCAGCAGCCCGCGCCAGGGGGCCGTCTACAATGAGCAGTTCTTC.

This clonotype was seen a few times. The V gene is TRBV20-1, the J gene TRBJ1-1; D gene ambiguous. CDR1 and CDR2 (germline): DFQATT, SNEGSKA (reference sequence). The CDR3 is made up of 13 amino acids. Trimming stripped 0 bases from V and 1 base from J, with 6 bases between. In nucleotides, the CDR3 is TGCAGTGCTAGAGATCCTTCGAACACTGAAGCTTTCTTT. It specifies CSARDPSNTEAFF.

The chain is built from TRBV5-1 and TRBJ2-3; a weak D match, TRBD1 (5 bases). Germline CDR1 reads SGHRS; CDR2 reads YFSETQ. V lost 1 base to trimming and J lost 0 bases, with 15 bases between them. The CDR3 sequence is 17 residues long. The CDR3 bases are TGCGCCAGCAGCTTGCGTAGACAGAGCCCTAGCACAGATACGCAGTATTTT. This encodes CASSLRRQSPSTDTQYF.

V gene TRBV2 combines with J gene TRBJ2-1, with 14 bases fitting TRBD2. Germline values: CDR1 SNHLY, CDR2 FYNNEI. V trimming: 8 bases; J trimming: 13 bases; junction bases outside the gene matches: 7. The CDR3 is made up of 13 amino acids. The DNA for the CDR3 is TGTGCCAGCTGGGGACTAGCGGGGGTCCCCCAGTTCTTC. This encodes CASWGLAGVPQFF.

The chain uses TRBV20-1 and TRBJ1-5; TRBD1 matches 9 bases. This CDR3 has 13 amino acids. Germline assignment: CDR1 DFQATT and CDR2 SNEGSKA (reference sequence). V dropped 5 bases and J dropped 6; count of bases not matched to a gene: 5. CDR3 amino acids: CSADRGFGQPQHF. For the CDR3, the DNA is TGCAGTGCTGACAGGGGGTTCGGTCAGCCCCAGCATTTT.

This clonotype was detected a few times. The chain links TRBV20-1 to TRBJ2-7; TRBD2 aligns across 10 bases. Germline lookup yields CDR1 DFQATT and CDR2 SNEGSKA (reference sequence). The CDR3 consists of 13 residues. J was trimmed by 7 bases and V by 5 bases; bases with no gene match: 8. The CDR3 nucleotides read TGCAGTGCTCAGCGGGGGGGCCTCTTTGAGCAGTACTTC. Translated, it gives CSAQRGGLFEQYF.

The V gene is TRBV12-3 or TRBV12-4, the J gene TRBJ2-1; weak D call: TRBD1 (6 bases). The CDR3 runs to 13 residues. The germline V and J ends were trimmed by 3 bases and 7 bases, with 10 bases remaining between them. The CDR3 spells CASSFLGANEQFF. CDR3 nucleotides: TGTGCCAGCAGTTTCTTGGGGGCGAATGAGCAGTTCTTC.

This clonotype was counted only a few times. This sequence joins TRBV5-1 and TRBJ2-1; D tentatively reads TRBD1 or TRBD2 (5 bases each). The CDR3 length is 16 residues. CDR1 is SGHRS, CDR2 YFSETQ, per germline. The V and J ends lost 2 bases and 3 bases respectively, with 15 bases between them. CDR3 in amino acids: CASSFRGATNYNEQFF. The CDR3 coding sequence is TGCGCCAGCAGCTTTAGGGGAGCCACAAACTACAATGAGCAGTTCTTC.

The chain carries TRBV7-2 and TRBJ2-1; possible D gene TRBD2, 5 bases. The CDR3 is 14 amino acids. Germline V gene sequence: CDR1 SGHTA, CDR2 FQGNSA. Trimming pared 0 bases from V and 6 bases from J, leaving 9 bases between. The CDR3 region has the DNA TGTGCCAGCAGCTTAGCACGGGAACGCAATGAGCAGTTCTTC. It translates to CASSLARERNEQFF.

As DNA, the CDR3 is TGCGCCAGCAGTATGGGTTACACCGGGGAGCTGTTTTTT. Translation: CASSMGYTGELFF. The rearrangement joins TRBV5-1 to TRBJ2-2; D gene ambiguous. This CDR3 is 13 amino acids long. The V gene's germline CDR1 is SGHRS and CDR2 YFSETQ. V dropped 5 bases and J dropped 3 bases, with 8 bases sitting between them.

The sample holds a few counts of this clonotype. V is TRBV10-2 and J is TRBJ1-1; D unresolved. The germline V and J ends were trimmed by 10 bases and 5 bases, with 17 bases remaining between them. Per the germline V gene, CDR1 is WSHSY and CDR2 is SAAADI. There are 13 residues in the CDR3. In DNA form, the CDR3 reads TGCGCCACGTCAATAGATCACGGGACTGAAGCTTTCTTT. This translates into CATSIDHGTEAFF.